Listed below are T cell receptor beta chains from one sample, sequenced in a study of T cell repertoires in cytomegalovirus infection. In TCRdb, the reads were re-called with MiXCR into one record per CDR3 protein. The sample holds some 390,000 distinct CDR3 sequences, 15% to 20% seen once. The specimen sequenced was PBMCs. Receptors were obtained from a human donor in good health (CMV status not recorded). Some clones in this sample may be carry-over from other donors' samples. Both conserved end residues are part of each CDR3. Each record gives: CDR3 length, J gene, clone size, V gene, D gene, CDR3 protein, CDR3 DNA. D genes are given only for firm matches. Rows may omit the clone size; those that give it use once, few, many or a size class.

cdr3_length: 13
j_call: TRBJ1-4
clone_size: .
v_call: TRBV2
d_call: .
cdr3_aa: CASSSGANEKLFF
cdr3_nt: TGTGCCAGCAGTTCCGGGGCTAATGAAAAACTGTTTTTT

cdr3_length: 15
j_call: TRBJ1-5
clone_size: .
v_call: TRBV6-1
d_call: .
cdr3_aa: CASTQYQYSNQPQHF
cdr3_nt: TGTGCCAGCACCCAGTACCAATATAGCAATCAGCCCCAGCATTTT

cdr3_length: 15
j_call: TRBJ1-5
clone_size: few
v_call: TRBV13
d_call: .
cdr3_aa: CASSLAGDSDQPQHF
cdr3_nt: TGTGCCAGCAGCTTAGCAGGGGATTCTGATCAGCCCCAGCATTTT

cdr3_length: 16
j_call: TRBJ2-3
clone_size: .
v_call: TRBV20-1
d_call: .
cdr3_aa: CSARDPAGSRTDTQYF
cdr3_nt: TGCAGTGCTAGAGACCCCGCAGGTAGCAGGACAGATACGCAGTATTTT

cdr3_length: 19
j_call: TRBJ2-6
clone_size: .
v_call: TRBV7-6
d_call: .
cdr3_aa: CASSHLSGSRSSGANVLTF
cdr3_nt: TGTGCCAGCAGCCATCTATCCGGGTCCAGAAGCTCTGGGGCCAACGTCCTGACTTTC

cdr3_length: 13
j_call: TRBJ2-5
clone_size: .
v_call: TRBV5-1
d_call: .
cdr3_aa: CASRGLQFETQYF
cdr3_nt: TGCGCCAGCAGAGGGCTACAATTTGAGACCCAGTACTTC

cdr3_length: 15
j_call: TRBJ2-3
clone_size: few
v_call: TRBV7-2
d_call: .
cdr3_aa: CASSPRAGNYDTQYF
cdr3_nt: TGTGCCAGCAGCCCTCGTGCGGGGAACTACGATACGCAGTATTTT

cdr3_length: 17
j_call: TRBJ2-3
clone_size: few
v_call: TRBV5-4
d_call: TRBD2
cdr3_aa: CASSAKERGGSTDTQYF
cdr3_nt: TGTGCCAGCAGCGCGAAAGAGCGGGGGGGTAGCACAGATACGCAGTATTTT

cdr3_length: 12
j_call: TRBJ1-1
clone_size: many
v_call: TRBV7-9
d_call: .
cdr3_aa: CASREGGSEAFF
cdr3_nt: TGTGCCAGCAGAGAGGGGGGGTCTGAAGCTTTCTTT

cdr3_length: 14
j_call: TRBJ1-1
clone_size: many
v_call: TRBV5-6
d_call: TRBD1
cdr3_aa: CASSKDRVSTEAFF
cdr3_nt: TGTGCCAGCAGCAAGGACAGGGTCTCCACTGAAGCTTTCTTT

cdr3_length: 12
j_call: TRBJ1-2
clone_size: few
v_call: TRBV2
d_call: .
cdr3_aa: CASSEWEDGYTF
cdr3_nt: TGTGCCAGCAGTGAGTGGGAGGATGGCTACACCTTC

cdr3_length: 16
j_call: TRBJ2-2
clone_size: few
v_call: TRBV15
d_call: TRBD2
cdr3_aa: CATSRRDYTNTGELFF
cdr3_nt: TGTGCCACCAGCAGGAGGGACTACACGAACACCGGGGAGCTGTTTTTT

cdr3_length: 15
j_call: TRBJ1-2
clone_size: few
v_call: TRBV7-6
d_call: TRBD1
cdr3_aa: CASSSPGQSNYGYTF
cdr3_nt: TGTGCCAGCAGCTCCCCGGGACAGAGTAACTATGGCTACACCTTC

cdr3_length: 14
j_call: TRBJ1-6
clone_size: many
v_call: TRBV7-8
d_call: TRBD1
cdr3_aa: CASSSPGTAFPLHF
cdr3_nt: TGTGCCAGCAGCTCCCCGGGGACAGCCTTCCCCCTCCACTTT

cdr3_length: 15
j_call: TRBJ1-1
clone_size: many
v_call: TRBV7-2
d_call: .
cdr3_aa: CASSFAGASVTEAFF
cdr3_nt: TGTGCCAGCAGCTTCGCAGGGGCGTCCGTCACTGAAGCTTTCTTT